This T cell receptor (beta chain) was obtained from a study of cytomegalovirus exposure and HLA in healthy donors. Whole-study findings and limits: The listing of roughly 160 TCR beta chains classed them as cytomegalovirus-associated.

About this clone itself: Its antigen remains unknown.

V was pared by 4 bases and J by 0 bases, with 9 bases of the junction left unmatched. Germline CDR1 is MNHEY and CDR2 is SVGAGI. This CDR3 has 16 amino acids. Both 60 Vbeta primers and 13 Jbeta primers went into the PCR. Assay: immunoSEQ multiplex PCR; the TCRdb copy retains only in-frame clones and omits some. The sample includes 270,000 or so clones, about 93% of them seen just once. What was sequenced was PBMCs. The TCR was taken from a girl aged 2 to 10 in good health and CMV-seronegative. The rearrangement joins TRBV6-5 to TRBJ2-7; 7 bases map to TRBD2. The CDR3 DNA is TGTGCCAGCAGTTTAAACGGGGGGAGAAGCTCCTACGAGCAGTACTTC. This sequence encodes CASSLNGGRSSYEQYF.